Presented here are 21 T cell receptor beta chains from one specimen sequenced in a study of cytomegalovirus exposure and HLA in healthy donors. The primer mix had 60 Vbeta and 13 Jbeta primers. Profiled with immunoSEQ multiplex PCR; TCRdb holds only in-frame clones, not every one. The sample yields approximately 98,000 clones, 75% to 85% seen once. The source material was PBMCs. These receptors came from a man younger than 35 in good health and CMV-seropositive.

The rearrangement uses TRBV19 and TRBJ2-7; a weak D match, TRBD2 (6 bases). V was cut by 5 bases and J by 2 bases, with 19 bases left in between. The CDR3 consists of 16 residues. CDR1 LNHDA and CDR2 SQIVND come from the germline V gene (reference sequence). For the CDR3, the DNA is TGTGCCAGTAGTGTCAATAGCGGATTCAGCCCCTACGAGCAGTACTTC. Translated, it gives CASSVNSGFSPYEQYF.

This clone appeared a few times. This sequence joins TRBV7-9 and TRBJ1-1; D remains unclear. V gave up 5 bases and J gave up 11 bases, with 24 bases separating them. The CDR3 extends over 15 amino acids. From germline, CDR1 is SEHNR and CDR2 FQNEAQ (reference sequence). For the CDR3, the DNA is TGTGCCAGCAGCCTACCCCTCCAGGCCCCGGGGTGGGCTTTCTTT. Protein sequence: CASSLPLQAPGWAFF.

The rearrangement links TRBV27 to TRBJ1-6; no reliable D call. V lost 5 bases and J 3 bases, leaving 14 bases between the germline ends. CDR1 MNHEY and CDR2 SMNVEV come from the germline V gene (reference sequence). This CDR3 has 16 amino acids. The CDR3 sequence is CASSPSSPLYNSPLHF. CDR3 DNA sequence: TGTGCCAGCAGTCCGAGCTCTCCCCTCTATAATTCACCCCTCCACTTT.

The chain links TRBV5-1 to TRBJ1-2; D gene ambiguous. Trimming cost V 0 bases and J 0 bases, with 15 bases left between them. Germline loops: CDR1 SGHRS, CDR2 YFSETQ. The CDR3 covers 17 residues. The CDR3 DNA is TGCGCCAGCAGCTTGGGCGACACCATCGTTCCTAACTATGGCTACACCTTC. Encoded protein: CASSLGDTIVPNYGYTF.

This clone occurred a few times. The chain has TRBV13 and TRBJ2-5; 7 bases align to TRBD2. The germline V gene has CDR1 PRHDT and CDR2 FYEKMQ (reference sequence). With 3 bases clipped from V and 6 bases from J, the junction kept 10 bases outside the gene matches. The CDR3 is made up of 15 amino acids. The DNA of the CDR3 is TGTGCCAGCAGCTTTTGGGGAGGACTAGAGAAGACCCAGTACTTC. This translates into CASSFWGGLEKTQYF.

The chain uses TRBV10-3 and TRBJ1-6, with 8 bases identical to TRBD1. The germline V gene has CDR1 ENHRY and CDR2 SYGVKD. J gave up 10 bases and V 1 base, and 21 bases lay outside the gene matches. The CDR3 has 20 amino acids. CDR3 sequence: CAISELGQGKGSGMNSPLHF. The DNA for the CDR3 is TGTGCCATCAGTGAGTTAGGACAGGGTAAGGGCTCTGGCATGAACTCACCCCTCCACTTT.

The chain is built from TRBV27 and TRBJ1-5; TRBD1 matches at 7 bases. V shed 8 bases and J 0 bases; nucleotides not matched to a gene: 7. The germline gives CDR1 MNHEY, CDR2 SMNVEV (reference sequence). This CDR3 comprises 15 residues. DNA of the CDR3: TGTGCCAGCGGCGGGACAGAGTATAGCAATCAGCCCCAGCATTTT. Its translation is CASGGTEYSNQPQHF.

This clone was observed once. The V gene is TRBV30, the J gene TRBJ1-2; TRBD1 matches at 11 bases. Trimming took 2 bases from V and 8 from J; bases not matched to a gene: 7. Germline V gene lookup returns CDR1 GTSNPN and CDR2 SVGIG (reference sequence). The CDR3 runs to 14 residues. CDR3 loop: CAWSTGQGGRGYTF. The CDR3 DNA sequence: TGTGCCTGGAGTACGGGACAGGGGGGGCGAGGCTACACCTTC.

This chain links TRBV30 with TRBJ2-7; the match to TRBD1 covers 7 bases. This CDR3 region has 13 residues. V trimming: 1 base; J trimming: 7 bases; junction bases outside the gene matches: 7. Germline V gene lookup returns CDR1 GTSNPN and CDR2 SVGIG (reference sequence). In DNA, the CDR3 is TGTGCCTGGAGTGGACAGGGCCCCTGGGAGCAGTACTTC. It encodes CAWSGQGPWEQYF.

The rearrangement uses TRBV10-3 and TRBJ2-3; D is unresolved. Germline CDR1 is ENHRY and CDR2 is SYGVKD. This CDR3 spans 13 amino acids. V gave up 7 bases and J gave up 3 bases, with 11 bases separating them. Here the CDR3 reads CAIKAPGTDTQYF. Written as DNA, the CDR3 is TGTGCCATCAAGGCCCCAGGTACAGATACGCAGTATTTT.

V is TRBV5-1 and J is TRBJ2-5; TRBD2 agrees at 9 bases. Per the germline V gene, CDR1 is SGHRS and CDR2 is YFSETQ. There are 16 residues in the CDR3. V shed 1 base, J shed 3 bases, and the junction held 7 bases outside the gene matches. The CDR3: CASSLLASGIKETQYF. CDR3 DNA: TGCGCCAGCAGCTTGCTCGCTAGCGGGATAAAAGAGACCCAGTACTTC. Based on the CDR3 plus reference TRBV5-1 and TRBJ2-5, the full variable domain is KAGVTQTPRYLIKTRGQQVTLSCSPISGHRSVSWYQQTPGQGLQFLFEYFSETQRNKGNFPGRFSGRQFSNSRSEMNVSTLELGDSALYLCASSLLASGIKETQYFGPGTRLLVL.

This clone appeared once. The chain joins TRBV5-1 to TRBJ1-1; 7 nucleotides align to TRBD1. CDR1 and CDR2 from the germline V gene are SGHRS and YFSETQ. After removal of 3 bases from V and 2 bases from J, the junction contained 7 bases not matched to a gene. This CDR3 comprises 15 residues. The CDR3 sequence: CASSSDTGANTEAFF. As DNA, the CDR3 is TGCGCCAGCAGCTCCGACACAGGGGCAAACACTGAAGCTTTCTTT.

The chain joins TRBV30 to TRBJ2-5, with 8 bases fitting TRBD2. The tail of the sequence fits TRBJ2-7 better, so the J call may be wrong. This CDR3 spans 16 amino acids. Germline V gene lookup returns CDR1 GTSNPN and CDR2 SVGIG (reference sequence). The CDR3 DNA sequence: TGTGCCTGGAGTGTAGGAATCGGGGGGGCCTCCTACGAGCAGTACTTC. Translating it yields CAWSVGIGGASYEQYF.

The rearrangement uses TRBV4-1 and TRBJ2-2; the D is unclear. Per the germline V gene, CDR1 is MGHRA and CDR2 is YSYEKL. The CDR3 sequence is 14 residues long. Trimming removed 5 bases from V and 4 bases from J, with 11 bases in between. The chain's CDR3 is CASSINWSTGELFF. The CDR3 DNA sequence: TGCGCCAGCAGCATTAATTGGAGCACCGGGGAGCTGTTTTTT.

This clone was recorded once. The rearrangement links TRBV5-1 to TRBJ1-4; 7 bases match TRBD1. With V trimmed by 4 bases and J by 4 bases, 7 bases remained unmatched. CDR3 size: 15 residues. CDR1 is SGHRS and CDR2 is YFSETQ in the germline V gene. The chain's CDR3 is CASSPAGTDNEKLFF. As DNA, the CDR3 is TGCGCCAGCAGCCCGGCCGGGACAGATAATGAAAAACTGTTTTTT. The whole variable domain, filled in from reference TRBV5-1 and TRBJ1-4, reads KAGVTQTPRYLIKTRGQQVTLSCSPISGHRSVSWYQQTPGQGLQFLFEYFSETQRNKGNFPGRFSGRQFSNSRSEMNVSTLELGDSALYLCASSPAGTDNEKLFFGSGTQLSVL.

The CDR3 region is CASSIQGNTEAFF. The CDR3 region has the DNA TGTGCCAGTAGTATACAGGGGAACACTGAAGCTTTCTTT. The chain has TRBV19 and TRBJ1-1, with a tentative D call TRBD1 (5 bases). The CDR3 is 13 residues long. Trimming took 2 bases from V and 1 from J, leaving 5 bases between them. Germline CDR1 is LNHDA and CDR2 is SQIVND (reference sequence).

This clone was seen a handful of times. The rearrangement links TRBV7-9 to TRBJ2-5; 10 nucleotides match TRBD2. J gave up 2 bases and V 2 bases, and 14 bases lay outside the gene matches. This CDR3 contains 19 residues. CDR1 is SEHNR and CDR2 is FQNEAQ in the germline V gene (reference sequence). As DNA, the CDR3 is TGTGCCAGCAGCTTACTAGCGGGGGCGCATCTGGCCTCTCAAGAGACCCAGTACTTC. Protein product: CASSLLAGAHLASQETQYF.

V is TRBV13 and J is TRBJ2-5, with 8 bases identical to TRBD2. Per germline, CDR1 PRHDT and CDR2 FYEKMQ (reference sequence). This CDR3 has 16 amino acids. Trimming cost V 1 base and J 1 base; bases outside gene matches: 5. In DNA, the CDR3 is TGTGCCAGCAGCTTAGTGGCGGGGGGCCCCCAAGAGACCCAGTACTTC. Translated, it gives CASSLVAGGPQETQYF.

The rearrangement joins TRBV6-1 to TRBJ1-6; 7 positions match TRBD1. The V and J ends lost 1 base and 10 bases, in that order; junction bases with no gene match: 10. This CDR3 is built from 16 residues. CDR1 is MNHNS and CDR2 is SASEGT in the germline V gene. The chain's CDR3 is CASSEEGPGTASPLHF. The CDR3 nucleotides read TGTGCCAGCAGTGAAGAGGGTCCAGGGACAGCCTCACCCCTCCACTTT.

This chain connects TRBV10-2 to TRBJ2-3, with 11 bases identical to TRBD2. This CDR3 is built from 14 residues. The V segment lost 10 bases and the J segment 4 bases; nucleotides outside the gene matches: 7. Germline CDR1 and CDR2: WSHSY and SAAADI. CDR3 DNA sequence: TGCGCCACCTTAGCGGGGGGGCTCGCAGATACGCAGTATTTT. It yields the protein CATLAGGLADTQYF.

The CDR3 DNA sequence: TGTGCCAGCAGCCTTCGCCGTAAGGCAGGATTCAATCAGCCCCAGCATTTT. It codes for CASSLRRKAGFNQPQHF. This chain links TRBV7-8 with TRBJ1-5; D is ambiguous. The CDR3 is 17 amino acids. V gave up 5 bases and J gave up 3 bases, with 20 bases separating them. Germline loops: CDR1 SGHVS, CDR2 FQNEAQ.